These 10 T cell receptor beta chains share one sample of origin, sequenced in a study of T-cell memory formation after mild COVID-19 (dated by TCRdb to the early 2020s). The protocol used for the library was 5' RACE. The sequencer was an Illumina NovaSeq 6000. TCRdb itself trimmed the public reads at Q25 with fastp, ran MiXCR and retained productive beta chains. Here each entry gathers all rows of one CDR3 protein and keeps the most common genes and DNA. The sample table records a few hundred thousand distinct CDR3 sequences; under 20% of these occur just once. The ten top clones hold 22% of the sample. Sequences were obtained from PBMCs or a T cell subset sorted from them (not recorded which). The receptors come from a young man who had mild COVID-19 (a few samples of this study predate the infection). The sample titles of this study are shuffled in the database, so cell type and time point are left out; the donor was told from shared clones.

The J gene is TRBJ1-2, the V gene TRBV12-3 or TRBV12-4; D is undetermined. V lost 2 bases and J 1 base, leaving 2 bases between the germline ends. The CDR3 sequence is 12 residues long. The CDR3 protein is CASSLSNYGYTF. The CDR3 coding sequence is TGTGCCAGCAGTTTAAGTAACTATGGCTACACCTTC.

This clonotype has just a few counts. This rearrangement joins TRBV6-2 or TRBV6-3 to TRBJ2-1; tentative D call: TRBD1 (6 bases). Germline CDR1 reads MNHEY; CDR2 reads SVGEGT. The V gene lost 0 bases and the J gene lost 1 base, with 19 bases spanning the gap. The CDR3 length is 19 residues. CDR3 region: CASSYSAERQEKSYNEQFF. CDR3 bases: TGTGCCAGCAGTTACTCGGCCGAAAGACAGGAGAAATCCTACAATGAGCAGTTCTTC.

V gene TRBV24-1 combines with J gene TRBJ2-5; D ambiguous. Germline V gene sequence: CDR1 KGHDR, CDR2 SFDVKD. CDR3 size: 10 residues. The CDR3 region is CAAGRETQYF. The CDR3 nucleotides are TGTGCTGCTGGTAGGGAGACCCAGTACTTC.

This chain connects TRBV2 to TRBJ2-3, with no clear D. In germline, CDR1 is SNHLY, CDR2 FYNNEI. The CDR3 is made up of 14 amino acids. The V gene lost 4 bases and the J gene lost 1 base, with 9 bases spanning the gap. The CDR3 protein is CASSGAFRTDTQYF. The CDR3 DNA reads TGTGCCAGCAGTGGGGCTTTTCGCACAGATACGCAGTATTTT.

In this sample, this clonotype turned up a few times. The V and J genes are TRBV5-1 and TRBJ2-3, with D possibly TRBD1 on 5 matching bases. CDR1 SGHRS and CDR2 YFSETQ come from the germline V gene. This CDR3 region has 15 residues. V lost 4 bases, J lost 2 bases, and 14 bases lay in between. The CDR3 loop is CASSTVAGLTDTQYF. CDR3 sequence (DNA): TGCGCCAGCAGCACAGTGGCAGGGCTCACAGATACGCAGTATTTT.

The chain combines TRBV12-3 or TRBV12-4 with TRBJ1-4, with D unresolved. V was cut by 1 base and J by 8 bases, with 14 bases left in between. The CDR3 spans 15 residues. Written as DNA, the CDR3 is TGTGCCAGCAGTTTAGAGGGAGTGGAAAACGAAAAACTGTTTTTT. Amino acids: CASSLEGVENEKLFF.

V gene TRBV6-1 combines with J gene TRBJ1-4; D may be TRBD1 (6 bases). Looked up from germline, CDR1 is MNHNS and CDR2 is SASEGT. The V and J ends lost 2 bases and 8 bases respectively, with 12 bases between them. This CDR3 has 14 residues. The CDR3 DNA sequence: TGTGCCAGCAGTGAAAGAGGGGGTGGAGAAAAACTGTTTTTT. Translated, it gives CASSERGGGEKLFF.

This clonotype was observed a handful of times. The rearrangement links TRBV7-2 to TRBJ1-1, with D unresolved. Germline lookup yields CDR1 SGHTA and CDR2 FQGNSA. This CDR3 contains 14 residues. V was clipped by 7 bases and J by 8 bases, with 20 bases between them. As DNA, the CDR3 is TGTGCCAGCACCCATAGAGGGAGGGAGCAGGAAGCTTTCTTT. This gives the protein CASTHRGREQEAFF.

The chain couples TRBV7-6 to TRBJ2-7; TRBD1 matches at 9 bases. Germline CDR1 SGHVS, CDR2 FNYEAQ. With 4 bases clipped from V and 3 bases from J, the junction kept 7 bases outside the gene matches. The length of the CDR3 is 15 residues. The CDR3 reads CASSSGLTGGYEQYF. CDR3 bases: TGTGCCAGCAGCTCCGGCCTGACAGGGGGCTACGAGCAGTACTTC.

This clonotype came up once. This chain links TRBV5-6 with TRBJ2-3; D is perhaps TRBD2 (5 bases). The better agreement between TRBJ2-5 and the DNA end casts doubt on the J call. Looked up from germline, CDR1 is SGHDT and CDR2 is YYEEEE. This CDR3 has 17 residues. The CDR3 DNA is TGTGCCAGCAGCCCCCGGCGAGGACTGTGGGGACAAGAGACCCAGTACTTC. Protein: CASSPRRGLWGQETQYF.